These 18 T cell receptor beta chains were all obtained from the same sample, sequenced in a study of read filtering for tumor transcriptome and immune sequencing. This library used around 0.4 ug RNA and molecular barcoded adaptors spanning alpha/delta and beta/gamma chains. TCRdb reprocessed the reads with MiXCR, giving one entry per CDR3 protein. The sample contains fewer than 30,000 distinct CDR3 sequences, roughly 14% of which appear only once. Sequencing was performed on a population of CD138-negative cells sorted from bone marrow. The receptors shown here come from a donor aged 40 or over with multiple myeloma.

This clonotype was recorded at least ten times. This sequence joins TRBV11-2 and TRBJ2-3; 7 nucleotides line up with TRBD2. The J segment lost 4 bases and the V segment lost 1 base, leaving 11 bases of the junction unmatched. The CDR3 contains 17 residues. Germline CDR1 SGHAT, CDR2 FQNNGV. The DNA for the CDR3 is TGTGCCAGCAGCTTAGGCCGAGGCGGGAGAGTGGCAGATACGCAGTATTTT. Its protein product is CASSLGRGGRVADTQYF.

This clonotype was detected many times. V and J are TRBV11-2 and TRBJ1-1; 10 bases line up with TRBD1. The CDR3 totals 15 residues. V trimming: 5 bases; J trimming: 1 base; junction bases outside the gene matches: 4. The germline gives CDR1 SGHAT, CDR2 FQNNGV. The CDR3 reads CASSPRTGGNTEAFF. The CDR3 DNA is TGTGCCAGCAGCCCGCGGACAGGGGGGAACACTGAAGCTTTCTTT.

Ten or more counts support this clonotype. The chain carries TRBV19 and TRBJ1-3; 8 nucleotides match TRBD1. The CDR3 has 15 residues. Germline V gene lookup returns CDR1 LNHDA and CDR2 SQIVND (reference sequence). J was trimmed by 2 bases and V by 5 bases; bases with no gene match: 5. The CDR3 reads CASSRDRSAGNTIYF. CDR3 nucleotides: TGTGCCAGTAGTCGGGACAGGTCTGCTGGAAACACCATATATTTT.

This clonotype was observed at least ten times. The V gene is TRBV4-1, the J gene TRBJ2-3, with D perhaps matching TRBD1 (5 bases). The V end was cut by 0 bases, the J end by 11 bases, with 18 bases between. The CDR3 sequence is 15 residues long. CDR1 is MGHRA, CDR2 YSYEKL, per germline. The CDR3 DNA sequence: TGCGCCAGCAGCCAAGAAGGTCCCGTCGCCCAGGGGCAGTATTTT. It translates to CASSQEGPVAQGQYF.

This clonotype appeared many times. V gene TRBV20-1 combines with J gene TRBJ2-7; 11 nucleotides agree with TRBD2. The germline V gene encodes CDR1 DFQATT and CDR2 SNEGSKA (reference sequence). The CDR3 is made up of 14 amino acids. The V segment lost 1 base and the J segment 4 bases; nucleotides outside the gene matches: 3. CDR3 bases: TGCAGTGCTAGAGTATTAGCGGGAGGGTACGAGCAGTACTTC. Translated: CSARVLAGGYEQYF.

This clonotype was observed at least ten times. The rearrangement links TRBV18 to TRBJ1-1; no firm D call. The V gene lost 6 bases and the J gene lost 3 bases, with 11 bases spanning the gap. CDR1 is KGHSH, CDR2 LQKENI, per germline. The CDR3 runs 13 residues. In DNA form, the CDR3 reads TGTGCCAGCTCCGGTGGACGAGACACTGAAGCTTTCTTT. Protein: CASSGGRDTEAFF.

This clonotype was seen ten or more times. The chain recombines TRBV5-6 with TRBJ2-1, with D possibly matching TRBD2 (5 bases). CDR1 and CDR2 (germline): SGHDT, YYEEEE. Trimming left V 0 bases short and J 3 bases short, with 13 bases between. This CDR3 is 16 amino acids long. Here the CDR3 DNA reads TGTGCCAGCAGCTTGGCCTGGGAGTGGGTCTACAATGAGCAGTTCTTC. This encodes CASSLAWEWVYNEQFF. The variable domain in full, with the rest retrieved from reference TRBV5-6 and TRBJ2-1, is DAGVTQSPTHLIKTRGQQVTLRCSPKSGHDTVSWYQQALGQGPQFIFQYYEEEERQRGNFPDRFSGHQFPNYSSELNVNALLLGDSALYLCASSLAWEWVYNEQFFGPGTRLTVL.

This clonotype was counted at least ten times. The V call is TRBV18, the J call TRBJ2-7, with 10 nucleotides matching TRBD1. Germline values: CDR1 KGHSH, CDR2 LQKENI. The CDR3 spans 13 residues. After removal of 6 bases from V and 5 bases from J, the junction contained 4 bases not matched to a gene. Here the CDR3 reads CASSQGTGDEQYF. As DNA, the CDR3 is TGTGCCAGCTCGCAGGGGACAGGGGACGAGCAGTACTTC.

This chain uses TRBV7-9 with TRBJ2-5; 10 bases are a match to TRBD1. Germline assignment: CDR1 SEHNR and CDR2 FQNEAQ (reference sequence). CDR3 length equals 14 residues. Trimming removed 5 bases from V and 7 bases from J; junction bases left unmatched: 7. The CDR3 DNA sequence: TGTGCCAGCAGCCCATCCCGGACAGGGGGGACCCAGTACTTC. Translating it yields CASSPSRTGGTQYF.

This clonotype was seen many times. This chain joins TRBV3-1 and TRBJ2-7; 9 positions agree with TRBD2. The CDR3 extends over 15 amino acids. Trimming at V came to 2 bases and at J to 3 bases, leaving 5 bases not matched to a gene. Looked up from germline, CDR1 is LGHDT and CDR2 is YNNKEL (reference sequence). Here the CDR3 reads CASSQISGSGYEQYF. The CDR3 bases are TGTGCCAGCAGCCAAATTAGCGGGAGTGGCTACGAGCAGTACTTC.

This clonotype was observed at least ten times. The CDR3 spells CASSLAMTSPYEQYF. The CDR3 DNA sequence: TGCGCCAGCAGCTTGGCCATGACTAGTCCCTACGAGCAGTACTTC. This sequence joins TRBV5-1 and TRBJ2-7; a weak D match, TRBD2 (6 bases). The CDR3 is made up of 15 amino acids. With 0 bases removed from V and 2 bases from J, the gap between germline ends came to 12 bases. The germline gives CDR1 SGHRS, CDR2 YFSETQ.

The DNA of the CDR3 is TGCAGTCTACAGATCTCAGCCAAAAACATTCAGTACTTC. Protein product: CSLQISAKNIQYF. The chain combines TRBV20-1 with TRBJ2-4, with D uncertain. The CDR3 length is 13 residues. Per the germline V gene, CDR1 is DFQATT and CDR2 is SNEGSKA (reference sequence). Trimming took off 8 bases at V and 0 bases at J, with 11 bases between the two ends.

Notes on this clonotype: Relative to the germline gene, one junction end is altered; a read error may explain this. The chain couples TRBV19 to TRBJ2-1; 12 nucleotides agree with TRBD2. Per germline, CDR1 LNHDA and CDR2 SQIVND (reference sequence). CDR3 length: 13 amino acids. CDR3 in amino acids: CANSKTSGSPQFF. The DNA for the CDR3 is TGTGCCAATAGTAAGACTAGCGGGAGCCCTCAGTTCTTC.

This clonotype was counted many times. The J gene is TRBJ2-1, the V gene TRBV10-2; no clear D. Germline V gives CDR1 WSHSY, CDR2 SAAADI. The CDR3 is 14 residues long. V was cut by 0 bases and J by 3 bases, with 6 bases left in between. The CDR3, as DNA: TGCGCCAGCAGTGAGTCAGGTGGCTACAATGAGCAGTTCTTC. Residues: CASSESGGYNEQFF.

This clonotype was seen repeatedly, ten times or more. The chain has TRBV6-1 and TRBJ1-5; perhaps TRBD1 as D (6 bases). This CDR3 region has 15 residues. With 7 bases removed from V and 2 bases from J, the gap between germline ends came to 15 bases. Per germline, CDR1 MNHNS and CDR2 SASEGT. Here the CDR3 reads CASNTGNPRNQPQHF. The CDR3 DNA sequence: TGTGCCAGCAATACAGGGAACCCCCGCAATCAGCCCCAGCATTTT.

A word on this clonotype: With a much larger clone just one base away, this may be a read error. The gene calls are TRBV18 and TRBJ1-1; 7 positions match TRBD1. The CDR3 covers 16 residues. CDR1 and CDR2 (germline): KGHSH, LQKENI. This chain's CDR3 is CASSPNPGQTNTEALF. CDR3 in DNA: TGTGCCAGCTCACCGAATCCGGGACAGACGAACACTGAAGCTCTCTTT.

In this sample, this clonotype turned up a few times. The rearrangement joins TRBV4-1 to TRBJ1-5; D possibly corresponds to TRBD1 (5 bases). V was cut by 4 bases and J by 7 bases, with 14 bases left in between. This CDR3 is built from 14 residues. The germline V gene has CDR1 MGHRA and CDR2 YSYEKL. CDR3 in amino acids: CASSRGGPGQPQHF. CDR3 nucleotide sequence: TGCGCCAGCAGCCGGGGGGGACCGGGGCAGCCCCAGCATTTT.

Comments on this clonotype: A far larger clone differs by one base, so this is likely a read error. Because the CDR3 is missing its conserved closing phenylalanine or tryptophan, this is likely a read error. This sequence joins TRBV12-5 and TRBJ2-1, with no clear D. Per the germline V gene, CDR1 is LGHNT and CDR2 is FRNRAP. The CDR3 consists of 12 residues. CDR3: CASSTYQYTQFL. Written as DNA, the CDR3 is TGTGCCAGCAGCACCTACCAGTATACGCAGTTCCTC.